This T cell receptor (beta chain) was obtained from a study of OX40 agonist ivuxolimab in advanced cancers. Study-wide context: Ivuxolimab was an agonistic, fully human IgG2 monoclonal antibody directed against OX40 (CD134), a costimulatory receptor. Intravenous ivuxolimab was administered to patients every 2 weeks at six dose levels: 0.01, 0.1, 0.3, 1.5, 3 and 10 mg/kg. Among the roughly 52 dose-escalation patients, about 19 had hepatocellular carcinoma, roughly 15 melanoma, 9 renal cell carcinoma and 9 head and neck cancer. In the dose-escalation cohort, 82.7% of patients were male, and the mean age was approximately 60 years, with a range of roughly 23 to 85. Patients were allowed to have had prior anti-PD-1, anti-PD-L1 or anti-CTLA-4 therapy, and approximately 40% of the dose-escalation patients had been treated with checkpoint inhibitors. Partial responses were achieved by three dose-escalation patients, of whom one had hepatocellular carcinoma and two had cutaneous melanoma. Peripheral TCRbeta sequencing was intended to test whether TCR sequence diversity was altered and clonal T-cell expansion was caused by ivuxolimab. The monotherapy dose-escalation portion (N of about 50 patients) of the phase I ivuxolimab trial is reported in the paper.

The junction carries 13 bases between V and J, which are trimmed by 6 bases and 11 bases respectively. The CDR3 runs 11 amino acids, cysteine and phenylalanine included. Just CDR3 DNA is preserved here, 33 bases in frame from base 1. CDR1 and CDR2 (PRHDT, FYEKMQ) derive from the germline V gene (reference sequence). The trial excluded patients who had a history of autoimmune disease or who were on systemic immunosuppression. Peripheral blood for TCR sequencing was collected from all dose cohorts at baseline, on cycle 4 day 1, and on cycle 7 day 1. The samples were taken from a phase I, first-in-human, multicenter, open-label dose-escalation trial of ivuxolimab. Adults with locally advanced or metastatic melanoma, renal cell, hepatocellular, or head and neck squamous cell carcinoma were enrolled in the trial. Before TCR sequencing, CD4+ and CD8+ T cells were separately sorted from peripheral blood.

Overall study results and their limits: At doses from 0.1 to 3.0 mg/kg, clonal expansion was seen in both CD4+ and CD8+ blood T cells between baseline and week 6. The antigen specificity of the clonally expanded peripheral T cells was not determined. After ivuxolimab, more expanded clones were found on average in CD8+ T cells than in CD4+ T cells. Low levels of normalized T-cell clonal expansion were also seen in some patients who did not respond. Partial responders in the 0.1-3.0 mg/kg groups had among the lowest normalized peripheral clonal expansion, especially among CD8+ T cells.

Genomic DNA was isolated from the sorted cells so that the TCRbeta CDR3 region could be sequenced. The immunoSEQ Assay was used to sequence the TCRbeta CDR3 regions. This immuneACCESS table, as held by TCRdb, lists in-frame sequences with V and J called but not all clones. Of the missing ones, under half trace to an unresolved V gene in checked studies; the others have no known cause. This sample is represented by around 58,000 clones; around nine tenths of them were singletons. The top ten clonotypes cover approximately 1.4% of the sample. About this clone: What antigen it recognizes has not been identified. No base qualities exist here, and no much larger clone lies one base off it.

This receptor was obtained from an adult with an advanced solid tumor such as melanoma, head and neck, liver or kidney cancer. The chain uses TRBV13 and TRBJ1-1, with no confident D gene call. The specimen comprised CD4+ or CD8+ T cells sorted from blood, sampled in a trial of the OX40 agonist ivuxolimab. The DNA sequence is TGTGCCAGCAGACTTCTCCCCGAGGCTTTCTTT. It codes for CASRLLPEAFF.